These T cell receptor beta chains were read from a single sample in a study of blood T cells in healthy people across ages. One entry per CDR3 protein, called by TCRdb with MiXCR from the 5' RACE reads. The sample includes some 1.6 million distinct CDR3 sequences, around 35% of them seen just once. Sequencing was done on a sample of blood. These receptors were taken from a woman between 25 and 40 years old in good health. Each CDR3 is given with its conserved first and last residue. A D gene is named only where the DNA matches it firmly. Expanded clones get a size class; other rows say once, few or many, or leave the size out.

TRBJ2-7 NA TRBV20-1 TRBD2 CSPVGGVGSYEQYF TGCAGCCCCGTGGGGGGGGTCGGCTCCTACGAGCAGTACTTC
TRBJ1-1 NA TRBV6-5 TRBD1 CASRPLDRENTEAFF TGTGCCAGCAGGCCCCTAGACAGGGAGAACACTGAAGCTTTCTTT
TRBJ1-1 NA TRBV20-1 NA CSAAKQYGTLNTEAFF TGCAGTGCCGCCAAACAATACGGAACCTTGAACACTGAAGCTTTCTTT
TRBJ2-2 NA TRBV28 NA CASNLAAGELFF TGTGCCAGCAACCTTGCGGCAGGGGAGCTGTTTTTT
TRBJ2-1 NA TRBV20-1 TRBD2 CSARSSNGLAGTNEQFF TGCAGTGCTAGATCCTCGAACGGGCTAGCGGGTACCAATGAGCAGTTCTTC
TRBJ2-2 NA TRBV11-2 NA CASSLMGPLVGELFF TGTGCCAGCAGCTTAATGGGGCCTTTGGTCGGGGAGCTGTTTTTT
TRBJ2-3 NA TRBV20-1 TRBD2 CSASPGGEGDTQYF TGCAGTGCTAGCCCTGGCGGGGAGGGAGATACGCAGTATTTT
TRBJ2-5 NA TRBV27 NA CASSSGLTPPETQYF TGTGCCAGCAGTTCCGGACTAACCCCCCCAGAGACCCAGTACTTC
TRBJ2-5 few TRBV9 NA CASSVATSGAQYF TGTGCCAGCAGCGTAGCTACTTCGGGGGCCCAGTACTTC
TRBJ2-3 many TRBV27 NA CASSLRTTSTDTQYF TGTGCCAGCAGTTTACGAACTACCAGCACAGATACGCAGTATTTT
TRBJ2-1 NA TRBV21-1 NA CASSKAAADSYNEQFF TGTGCCAGCAGCAAAGCGGCGGCAGACTCCTACAATGAGCAGTTCTTC
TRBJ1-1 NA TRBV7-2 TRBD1 CASSLVEGALSDTKAFF TGTGCCAGCAGCTTAGTCGAGGGGGCGCTTAGTGACACTAAAGCTTTCTTT